The 27 T cell receptor beta chains given below trace back to one sample, sequenced in a study of CD8+ T cells in alopecia areata. The sequencing template was cDNA reverse transcribed from extracted RNA. Only in-frame clones appear in the TCRdb table, and some are missing; sequencing was by immunoSEQ multiplex PCR. The sample has 180,000 or so clones, less than 70% seen once. Treatment here: oral pan-JAK inhibitor, 5-10 mg twice daily. The sample here was CD8+ T cells sorted from blood, taken at week 24, from a patient treated with tofacitinib. These receptors were obtained from a human donor with alopecia areata.

Points on this clone: Additional DNA sequences in this sample encode the identical CDR3. The chain couples TRBV9 to TRBJ2-6; D unclear. The V and J ends lost 0 bases and 1 base respectively, with 2 bases between them. The CDR3 totals 14 residues. Germline loops: CDR1 SGDLS, CDR2 YYNGEE. The CDR3 DNA reads as TGTGCCAGCAGCGTAGGTTCTGGGGCCAACGTCCTGACTTTC. It encodes CASSVGSGANVLTF.

The gene calls are TRBV6-5 and TRBJ2-1; TRBD1 might be the D (5 bases). This CDR3 is built from 11 residues. V was clipped by 5 bases and J by 7 bases, with 6 bases between them. Germline V gene lookup returns CDR1 MNHEY and CDR2 SVGAGI. The CDR3 sequence is CASSPGNEQFF. The CDR3 DNA is TGTGCCAGCAGTCCAGGGAATGAGCAGTTCTTC.

The gene calls are TRBV4-1 and TRBJ2-4; weak D call: TRBD2 (6 bases). Germline CDR1 MGHRA, CDR2 YSYEKL. V was clipped by 4 bases and J by 5 bases, with 15 bases between them. The CDR3 sequence is 15 residues long. In DNA, the CDR3 is TGCGCCAGCAGCCTTACACGGGGGACCGAAAACATTCAGTACTTC. Amino acids: CASSLTRGTENIQYF.

The chain recombines TRBV2 with TRBJ1-6, with D tentatively TRBD1 (6 bases). The CDR3 loop spans 18 amino acids. Germline CDR1 and CDR2: SNHLY and FYNNEI. Trimming stripped 3 bases from V and 8 bases from J, with 23 bases between. The CDR3 DNA is TGTGCCAGCAGTGAGCTCGGACCGGGGGCGGAGGATTATTCACCCCTCCACTTT. Translating it yields CASSELGPGAEDYSPLHF.

V usage is TRBV30 and J usage is TRBJ1-1, with D tentatively TRBD1 (5 bases). V dropped 2 bases and J dropped 2 bases, with 9 bases sitting between them. Germline CDR1 GTSNPN, CDR2 SVGIG (reference sequence). CDR3 length: 13 residues. CDR3 region: CAWSWGGNTEAFF. CDR3 DNA: TGTGCCTGGAGTTGGGGGGGTAACACTGAAGCTTTCTTT.

Concerning this clone itself: This CDR3 is also generated by other DNA sequences in the sample. The chain combines TRBV29-1 with TRBJ1-2; tentatively, D is TRBD1 (5 bases). V shed 1 base and J shed 8 bases, with 8 bases lying between them. The germline gives CDR1 SQVTM, CDR2 ANQGSEA. The CDR3 spans 11 residues. CDR3 amino acids: CSVEGGGGYTF. In DNA form, the CDR3 reads TGCAGCGTTGAAGGGGGCGGCGGCTACACCTTC.

This clone was observed a single time. The rearrangement links TRBV15 to TRBJ2-1, with 8 bases fitting TRBD2. The trim removed 6 bases at V and 9 bases at J, leaving 7 bases unmatched. CDR3 length equals 13 residues. Germline CDR1 and CDR2: LNHNV and YYDKDF (reference sequence). The CDR3 loop is CATSRGGQGEQFF. CDR3 DNA sequence: TGTGCCACCAGTCGCGGGGGGCAAGGTGAGCAGTTCTTC.

The chain recombines TRBV7-9 with TRBJ2-1; TRBD2 matches at 13 bases. The junction had 11 bases not matched to a gene; V was cut back by 5 bases and J by 10 bases. CDR1 SEHNR and CDR2 FQNEAQ come from the germline V gene (reference sequence). This CDR3 is 16 amino acids long. The CDR3: CASSPQTSGGIREQFF. In DNA, the CDR3 is TGTGCCAGCAGCCCGCAGACTAGCGGGGGGATTAGGGAGCAGTTCTTC.

The gene calls are TRBV13 and TRBJ2-7; 9 bases line up with TRBD2. Germline CDR1 PRHDT, CDR2 FYEKMQ (reference sequence). This CDR3 spans 16 amino acids. V shed 11 bases, J shed 6 bases, and the junction held 20 bases outside the gene matches. The CDR3 region has the DNA TGTGCCGGCACCCCCCGGGAGGGGACTAGCTGGGTCGAGCAGTACTTC. Translated: CAGTPREGTSWVEQYF.

By frequency in the sample, this clone is medium-sized. The chain is built from TRBV2 and TRBJ2-1, with D uncertain. The CDR3 spans 11 residues. Trimming took 4 bases from V and 14 from J, leaving 12 bases between them. CDR1 is SNHLY, CDR2 FYNNEI, per germline. The CDR3 spells CASSVGNGEFF. For the CDR3, the DNA is TGTGCCAGCAGTGTGGGGAATGGGGAGTTCTTC. Based on the CDR3 plus reference TRBV2 and TRBJ2-1, the full variable domain is EPEVTQTPSHQVTQMGQEVILRCVPISNHLYFYWYRQILGQKVEFLVSFYNNEISEKSEIFDDQFSVERPDGSNFTLKIRSTKLEDSAMYFCASSVGNGEFFGPGTRLTVL.

This clone was detected only a few times. The chain uses TRBV5-6 and TRBJ2-4, with 7 bases lining up with TRBD2. The CDR3 consists of 11 residues. CDR1 and CDR2 from the germline V gene are SGHDT and YYEEEE. V dropped 0 bases and J dropped 15; count of bases not matched to a gene: 3. CDR3 region: CASSLDGTTYF. The CDR3 coding sequence is TGTGCCAGCAGCTTGGATGGGACTACGTACTTC. Full variable domain (remainder filled in from reference TRBV5-6 and TRBJ2-4): DAGVTQSPTHLIKTRGQQVTLRCSPKSGHDTVSWYQQALGQGPQFIFQYYEEEERQRGNFPDRFSGHQFPNYSSELNVNALLLGDSALYLCASSLDGTTYFGAGTRLSVL.

The genes are TRBV6-5 and TRBJ2-7, with D tentatively TRBD1 or TRBD2 (6 bases each). Trimming stripped 6 bases from V and 4 bases from J, with 19 bases between. This CDR3 is built from 15 residues. Germline-derived CDR1 and CDR2 are MNHEY and SVGAGI. The CDR3 nucleotides read TGTGCCAGCAGGGAGGGGACCGGGACAACTTACGAGCAGTACTTC. It translates to CASREGTGTTYEQYF.

This clone was counted between two and nine times. The rearrangement joins TRBV4-3 to TRBJ1-4; D unresolved. V dropped 1 base and J dropped 1 base, with 7 bases sitting between them. The germline gives CDR1 LGHNA, CDR2 YSLEER. This CDR3 comprises 15 residues. The CDR3: CASSQVKGTNEKLFF. CDR3 DNA sequence: TGCGCCAGCAGCCAAGTGAAGGGAACTAATGAAAAACTGTTTTTT.

V is TRBV29-1 and J is TRBJ1-2; D gene ambiguous. Germline V gene sequence: CDR1 SQVTM, CDR2 ANQGSEA. This CDR3 is built from 16 residues. The V and J ends lost 0 bases and 8 bases respectively, with 22 bases between them. CDR3 DNA sequence: TGCAGCGTTGAAGAGTCTTACGATGCGTATGACGGAGGCTACACCTTC. Translating it yields CSVEESYDAYDGGYTF.

The chain couples TRBV13 to TRBJ1-2; a possible D gene is TRBD1 (5 bases). The V end lost 4 bases, the J end lost 3 bases, and 18 bases lay between the germline ends. CDR1 and CDR2 from the germline V gene are PRHDT and FYEKMQ (reference sequence). This CDR3 spans 16 amino acids. In DNA, the CDR3 is TGTGCCAGCAGCTCCACCGGGGGTGATGCCGACTATGGCTACACCTTC. This encodes CASSSTGGDADYGYTF.

The CDR3 loop is CAWNWGDYGYTF. CDR3 nucleotide sequence: TGTGCCTGGAACTGGGGGGACTATGGCTACACCTTC. This chain links TRBV30 with TRBJ1-2; maybe TRBD1 (5 bases). Germline V gene sequence: CDR1 GTSNPN, CDR2 SVGIG (reference sequence). Between the trimmed V and J ends, which lost 4 bases and 3 bases, there was a span of 9 bases. This CDR3 is 12 amino acids long.

The rearrangement joins TRBV25-1 to TRBJ1-6; 9 positions match TRBD1. The V and J ends lost 5 bases and 13 bases, in that order; junction bases with no gene match: 12. Germline V lookup: CDR1 MGHDK, CDR2 SYGVNS. The CDR3 covers 15 residues. CDR3 sequence: CASSLDGTGFSPLHF. Written as DNA, the CDR3 is TGTGCCAGCAGTTTGGACGGGACAGGGTTTTCTCCCCTCCACTTT.

The V and J genes are TRBV11-2 and TRBJ2-7; tentative D call: TRBD2 (5 bases). Trimming left V 5 bases short and J 3 bases short, with 14 bases between. This CDR3 region has 14 residues. CDR1 and CDR2 from the germline V gene are SGHAT and FQNNGV. As DNA, the CDR3 is TGTGCCAGCAGCCCCATCGGGGTGGGCTACGAGCAGTACTTC. This gives the protein CASSPIGVGYEQYF.

The J gene is TRBJ2-7, the V gene TRBV30; 9 bases fit TRBD1. The CDR3 has 12 residues. The V gene's germline CDR1 is GTSNPN and CDR2 SVGIG (reference sequence). V was clipped by 5 bases and J by 7 bases; unmatched bases: 6. The CDR3 DNA is TGTGCCTGGGCTCTCGGGACAGGGGAGCAGTACTTC. Protein: CAWALGTGEQYF.

The rearrangement uses TRBV29-1 and TRBJ2-7, with unresolved D. V lost 7 bases and J 3 bases, leaving 10 bases between the germline ends. The V gene's germline CDR1 is SQVTM and CDR2 ANQGSEA. The CDR3 loop spans 11 amino acids. The CDR3 DNA reads as TGCAGCGCATTAGACGGCTACGAGCAGTACTTC. Protein product: CSALDGYEQYF.

The chain links TRBV30 to TRBJ2-1, with a weak D call TRBD1 (5 bases). In germline, CDR1 is GTSNPN, CDR2 SVGIG (reference sequence). The CDR3 runs 13 residues. The V end was cut by 1 base, the J end by 11 bases, with 15 bases between. CDR3 bases: TGTGCCTGGAGTGCAGGGTCCGGTCAAAAGCAGTTCTTC. Translating it yields CAWSAGSGQKQFF.

The V and J genes are TRBV29-1 and TRBJ1-1; weak D call: TRBD1 (5 bases). The CDR3 runs to 12 residues. Germline V gene lookup returns CDR1 SQVTM and CDR2 ANQGSEA. With 8 bases removed from V and 7 bases from J, the gap between germline ends came to 17 bases. The CDR3 loop reads CSTEGERGEAFF. The CDR3 DNA sequence: TGCAGCACAGAAGGTGAGAGGGGTGAAGCTTTCTTT.

V usage is TRBV30 and J usage is TRBJ1-2, with TRBD1 as a possible D gene (6 bases). The CDR3 runs 14 residues. Per the germline V gene, CDR1 is GTSNPN and CDR2 is SVGIG (reference sequence). Trimming took off 0 bases at V and 7 bases at J, with 15 bases between the two ends. CDR3 region: CAWSVGSGGAGYTF. The CDR3 region has the DNA TGTGCCTGGAGTGTTGGCTCTGGGGGCGCTGGCTACACCTTC.

This clone was found a few times. The chain recombines TRBV13 with TRBJ2-5; 10 positions match TRBD2. The CDR3 length is 15 residues. With 5 bases clipped from V and 4 bases from J, the junction kept 7 bases outside the gene matches. Germline CDR1 and CDR2: PRHDT and FYEKMQ (reference sequence). CDR3 DNA: TGTGCCAGCAGCCAAAGCGGGGGGGCAGGAGAGACCCAGTACTTC. Translated, it gives CASSQSGGAGETQYF.

V is TRBV19 and J is TRBJ1-2; D call uncertain. V was cut by 9 bases and J by 5 bases, with 10 bases left in between. The CDR3 runs to 11 residues. Germline CDR1 is LNHDA and CDR2 is SQIVND (reference sequence). The CDR3 sequence is CASLGVYGYTF. The CDR3 bases are TGTGCCAGCCTCGGAGTGTATGGCTACACCTTC.

This clone was observed a few times. CDR3 coding DNA: TGCAGCGTGCCCGGGACAGAGAATTTTTATGGCTACACCTTC. This translates into CSVPGTENFYGYTF. The chain links TRBV29-1 to TRBJ1-2, with 7 bases matching TRBD1. The CDR3 runs 14 residues. V lost 6 bases to trimming and J lost 5 bases; unmatched junction nucleotides: 12. Germline V gives CDR1 SQVTM, CDR2 ANQGSEA.

This clone was found a few times. The gene calls are TRBV29-1 and TRBJ2-1, with D perhaps being TRBD1 or TRBD2 (5 bases each). Germline CDR1 reads SQVTM; CDR2 reads ANQGSEA. CDR3 size: 16 residues. V was trimmed by 6 bases and J by 0 bases, leaving 18 bases between them. CDR3: CSVDHRTRFSYNEQFF. The CDR3 DNA sequence: TGCAGCGTCGACCACAGGACTCGGTTCTCCTACAATGAGCAGTTCTTC.